This T cell receptor beta chain was identified in a study of blood T cell repertoires in COVID-19. The wider study: PBMCs, B-cell-depleted T cells, or T cells were the source of the cDNA or gDNA that made up the material.

CDR3 length: 13 residues. V was shortened by 2 bases and J by 2 bases, with 6 bases between the two germline ends. The germline V gene encodes CDR1 SNHLY and CDR2 FYNNEI. This clone was seen a handful of times. Original processing notes: Counts of nucleated cells, estimated from reference gene primer amplification, were obtained. Profiled with immunoSEQ multiplex PCR; TCRdb holds only in-frame clones, not every one. V, J and clone size derive from that table, while D and trimming were established from the DNA sequence. The sample gives approximately 260,000 clones, 84% of which show up once; 8% to 9.5% is in the top ten.

Source material: peripheral blood. The clonotype was recovered from a human donor in a cohort sampled during active COVID-19. The chain couples TRBV2 to TRBJ1-2, with no clear D. The CDR3 DNA is TGTGCCAGCAGTGAACAGAGGAACTATGGCTACACCTTC. Residues: CASSEQRNYGYTF.